Shown below are 7 T cell receptor beta chains from a single sample sequenced in a study of T cells after posttransplantation cyclophosphamide. The table came from immunoSEQ multiplex PCR; TCRdb's copy has only in-frame clones and leaves some out. The sample offers 25,000 to 35,000 clones and no singletons, the top ten holding roughly 2.5%. The sequenced sample was PBMCs. Source of these receptors: a woman in her sixties or seventies in good health, CMV-negative, and a related stem cell transplant donor.

This clone came up many times. The J gene is TRBJ2-7, the V gene TRBV6-1, with D possibly being TRBD2 (6 bases). The CDR3 has 14 amino acids. Germline CDR1 MNHNS, CDR2 SASEGT. The V end lost 4 bases, the J end lost 4 bases, and 14 bases lay between the germline ends. The CDR3 bases are TGTGCCAGCAGTGGGAGGGGCGGGACTTACGAGCAGTACTTC. Protein: CASSGRGGTYEQYF.

This clone was found many times. V is TRBV28 and J is TRBJ2-1; 11 bases match TRBD2. V shed 6 bases, J shed 4 bases, and the junction held 8 bases outside the gene matches. Germline lookup yields CDR1 MDHEN and CDR2 SYDVKM. The CDR3 runs to 16 residues. CDR3 region: CASRRTGTSGYNEQFF. The DNA for the CDR3 is TGTGCCAGCAGAAGAACCGGGACTAGCGGTTACAATGAGCAGTTCTTC.

This clone was picked up a small number of times. The CDR3 DNA sequence: TGTGCCAGCAGTTACGGGGGGGGGTCCTACAATGAGCAGTTCTTC. It encodes CASSYGGGSYNEQFF. This chain uses TRBV6-2 or TRBV6-3 with TRBJ2-1; 7 bases line up with TRBD2. From germline, CDR1 is MNHEY and CDR2 SVGEGT. The CDR3 spans 15 residues. With V trimmed by 2 bases and J by 1 base, 2 bases remained unmatched.

This clone was seen repeatedly, ten times or more. The chain's CDR3 is CASFGAVRDRGYGYTF. The CDR3 DNA sequence: TGTGCCAGCTTTGGGGCCGTCCGGGACAGGGGATATGGCTACACCTTC. V is TRBV28 and J is TRBJ1-2; 10 nucleotides line up with TRBD1. J gave up 5 bases and V 8 bases, and 14 bases lay outside the gene matches. CDR1 and CDR2 from the germline V gene are MDHEN and SYDVKM. The CDR3 spans 16 residues.

This clone came up a few times. The CDR3 DNA follows: TGCGCCAGCAGCCCCAGGACAGGCGGGTCCACCGGGGAGCTGTTTTTT. Its protein product is CASSPRTGGSTGELFF. The chain couples TRBV5-1 to TRBJ2-2; TRBD1 matches 7 bases. The CDR3 contains 16 residues. CDR1 is SGHRS, CDR2 YFSETQ, per germline. Germline trimming cut 4 bases from V and 4 bases from J; bases unmatched to any gene: 10.

This clone was recorded a few times. The genes are TRBV27 and TRBJ2-6; D is possibly TRBD1 (6 bases). This CDR3 contains 15 residues. Germline V gives CDR1 MNHEY, CDR2 SMNVEV (reference sequence). V lost 6 bases, J lost 2 bases, and 11 bases lay in between. The CDR3 reads CASRQSGAGANVLTF. CDR3 sequence (DNA): TGTGCCAGCAGACAATCAGGGGCTGGGGCCAACGTCCTGACTTTC. Supplemented by reference TRBV27 and TRBJ2-6, the full variable domain reads EAQVTQNPRYLITVTGKKLTVTCSQNMNHEYMSWYRQDPGLGLRQIYYSMNVEVTDKGDVPEGYKVSRKEKRNFPLILESPSPNQTSLYFCASRQSGAGANVLTFGAGSRLTVL.

This clone showed up many times. V gene TRBV2 combines with J gene TRBJ2-1, with 7 nucleotides matching TRBD2. Germline assignment: CDR1 SNHLY and CDR2 FYNNEI. This CDR3 region has 19 residues. V was pared by 3 bases and J by 11 bases, with 25 bases of the junction left unmatched. The CDR3 nucleotides read TGTGCCAGCAGTGAGGGTGGGAGGGCCTCCCTTGGCTCACGGGGTAAGCAGTTCTTC. This sequence encodes CASSEGGRASLGSRGKQFF.